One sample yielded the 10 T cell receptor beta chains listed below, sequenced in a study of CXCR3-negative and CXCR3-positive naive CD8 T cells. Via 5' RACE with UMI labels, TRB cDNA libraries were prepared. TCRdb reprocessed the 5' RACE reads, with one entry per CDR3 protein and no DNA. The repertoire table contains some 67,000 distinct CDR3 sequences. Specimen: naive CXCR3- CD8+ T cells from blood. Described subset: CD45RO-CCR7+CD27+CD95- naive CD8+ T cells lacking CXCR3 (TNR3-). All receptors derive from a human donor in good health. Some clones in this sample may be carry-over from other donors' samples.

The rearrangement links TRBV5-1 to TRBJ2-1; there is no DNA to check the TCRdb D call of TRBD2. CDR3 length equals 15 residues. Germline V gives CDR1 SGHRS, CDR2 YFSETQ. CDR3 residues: CASSLRIAAYNEQFF.

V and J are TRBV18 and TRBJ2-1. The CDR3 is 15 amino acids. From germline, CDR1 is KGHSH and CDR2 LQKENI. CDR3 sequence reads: CASSPARTPANEQFF.

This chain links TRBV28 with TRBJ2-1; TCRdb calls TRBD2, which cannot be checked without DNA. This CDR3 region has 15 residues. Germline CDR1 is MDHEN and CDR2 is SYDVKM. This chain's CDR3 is CASSPGTSGYNEQFF. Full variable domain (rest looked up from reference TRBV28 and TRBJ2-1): DVKVTQSSRYLVKRTGEKVFLECVQDMDHENMFWYRQDPGLGLRLIYFSYDVKMKEKGDIPEGYSVSREKKERFSLILESASTNQTSMYLCASSPGTSGYNEQFFGPGTRLTVL.

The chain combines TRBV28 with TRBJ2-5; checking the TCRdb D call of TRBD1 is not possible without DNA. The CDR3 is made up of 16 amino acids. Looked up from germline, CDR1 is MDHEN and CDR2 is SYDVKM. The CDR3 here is CASSSFVGGQEETQYF.

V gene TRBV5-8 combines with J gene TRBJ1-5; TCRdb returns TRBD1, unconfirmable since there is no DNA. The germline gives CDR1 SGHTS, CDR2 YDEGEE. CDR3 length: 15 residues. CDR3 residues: CASSLGGESNQPQHF.

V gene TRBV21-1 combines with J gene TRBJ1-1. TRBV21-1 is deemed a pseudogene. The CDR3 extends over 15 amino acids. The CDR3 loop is CASSNTGFRDTEAFF.

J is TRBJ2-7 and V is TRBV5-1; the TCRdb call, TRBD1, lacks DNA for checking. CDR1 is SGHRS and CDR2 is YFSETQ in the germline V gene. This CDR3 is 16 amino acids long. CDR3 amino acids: CASSQASGVDSYEQYF.

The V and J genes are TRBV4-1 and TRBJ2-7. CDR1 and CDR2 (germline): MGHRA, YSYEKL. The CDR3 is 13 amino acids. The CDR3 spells CASSQVGSDEQYF.

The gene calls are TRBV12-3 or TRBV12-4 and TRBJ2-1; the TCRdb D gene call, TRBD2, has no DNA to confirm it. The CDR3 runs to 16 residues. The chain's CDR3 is CASRPDEAGAYNEQFF.

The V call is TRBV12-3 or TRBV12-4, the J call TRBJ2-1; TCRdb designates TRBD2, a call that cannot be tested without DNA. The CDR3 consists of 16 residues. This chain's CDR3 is CASSFLAGGLSDEQFF.